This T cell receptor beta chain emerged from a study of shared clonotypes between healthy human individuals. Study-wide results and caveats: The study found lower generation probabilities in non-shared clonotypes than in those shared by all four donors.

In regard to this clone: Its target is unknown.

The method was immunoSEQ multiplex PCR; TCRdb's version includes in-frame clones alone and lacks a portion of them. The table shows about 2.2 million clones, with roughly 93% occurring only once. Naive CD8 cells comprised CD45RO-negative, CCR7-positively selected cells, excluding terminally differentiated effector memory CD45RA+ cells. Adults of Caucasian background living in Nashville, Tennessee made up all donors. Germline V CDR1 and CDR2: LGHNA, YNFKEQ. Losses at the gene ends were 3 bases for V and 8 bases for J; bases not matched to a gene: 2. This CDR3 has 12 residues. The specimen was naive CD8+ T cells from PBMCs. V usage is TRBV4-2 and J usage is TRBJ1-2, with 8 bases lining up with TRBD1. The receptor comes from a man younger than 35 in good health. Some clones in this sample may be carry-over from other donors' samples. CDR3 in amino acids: CASSQDRVGYTF. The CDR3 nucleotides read TGTGCCAGCAGCCAGGACAGGGTGGGCTACACCTTC.